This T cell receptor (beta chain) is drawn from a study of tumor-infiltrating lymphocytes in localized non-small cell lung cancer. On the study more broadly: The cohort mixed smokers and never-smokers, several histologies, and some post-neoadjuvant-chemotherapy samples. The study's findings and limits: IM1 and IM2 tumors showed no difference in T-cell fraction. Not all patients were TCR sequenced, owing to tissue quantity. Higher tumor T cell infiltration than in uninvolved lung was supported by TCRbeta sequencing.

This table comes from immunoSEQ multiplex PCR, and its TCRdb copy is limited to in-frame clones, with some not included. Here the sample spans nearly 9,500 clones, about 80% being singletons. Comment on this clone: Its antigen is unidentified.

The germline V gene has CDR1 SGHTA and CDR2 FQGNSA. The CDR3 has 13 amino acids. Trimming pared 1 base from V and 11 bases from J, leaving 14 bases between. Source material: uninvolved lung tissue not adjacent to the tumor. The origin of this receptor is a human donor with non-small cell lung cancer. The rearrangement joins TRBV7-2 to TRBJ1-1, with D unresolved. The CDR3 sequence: CASSLDGLSRAFF. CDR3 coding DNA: TGTGCCAGCAGCTTAGATGGGCTATCCCGGGCTTTCTTT.